This passage covers 12 T cell receptor beta chains from one sample sequenced in a study of PD-L1 blockade in urothelial cancer. Time point meaning: pretreatment peripheral blood. Generated by immunoSEQ multiplex PCR, the TCRdb table keeps only in-frame clones and is missing some. Of tens of thousands of clones listed, roughly nine tenths were seen once; the top ten hold roughly 14%. The source material was PBMCs, sampled around atezolizumab (anti-PD-L1) treatment. The receptors here all came from a woman in her sixties or seventies with urothelial cancer.

The rearrangement links TRBV2 to TRBJ2-5; D gene unclear. Germline V CDR1 and CDR2: SNHLY, FYNNEI. CDR3 length: 12 amino acids. V was trimmed by 6 bases and J by 2 bases, leaving 7 bases between them. The CDR3 region is CASSDSQETQYF. The CDR3, as DNA: TGTGCCAGCAGCGACTCACAAGAGACCCAGTACTTC.

The chain carries TRBV28 and TRBJ2-5; D gene unclear. Looked up from germline, CDR1 is MDHEN and CDR2 is SYDVKM. The V gene lost 3 bases and the J gene lost 2 bases, with 7 bases spanning the gap. The CDR3 has 13 residues. The CDR3 region has the DNA TGTGCCAGCAGTTTCAGGCAGCAAGAGACCCAGTACTTC. It encodes CASSFRQQETQYF.

Comment on this clone: Germline and junction disagree at one end, which may indicate a read error. The genes are TRBV2 and TRBJ1-6; D gene ambiguous. The CDR3 covers 15 residues. The V gene's germline CDR1 is SNHLY and CDR2 FYNNEI. DNA of the CDR3: TGTGCCGGCAGAAACTCGGCAGGAAGGAATTCACCCCTCCACTTT. Its translation is CAGRNSAGRNSPLHF.

J is TRBJ2-7 and V is TRBV2, with TRBD2 matching over 13 bases. Unmatched junction bases numbered 5, after V lost 6 bases and J lost 6 bases. CDR1 and CDR2 from the germline V gene are SNHLY and FYNNEI. CDR3 length equals 14 residues. In DNA form, the CDR3 reads TGTGCCAGCAGCGGACTAGCGGGAGTTCGCGAGCAGTACTTC. It specifies CASSGLAGVREQYF.

In this sample, this clone turned up a few times. The CDR3 region has the DNA TGTGCCAGCTCATTCCGACAGGGGGACACCGGGGAGCTGTTTTTT. As protein: CASSFRQGDTGELFF. The genes are TRBV18 and TRBJ2-2, with 9 nucleotides matching TRBD1. The germline V gene has CDR1 KGHSH and CDR2 LQKENI. V lost 5 bases, J lost 3 bases, and 4 bases stayed unmatched. CDR3 length: 15 amino acids.

The chain recombines TRBV21-1 with TRBJ2-3; the listed D gene, TRBD2, was not tested against the DNA. TRBV21-1 is flagged as a pseudogene. The CDR3 totals 13 residues. CDR3 residues: CASRWCITDTQYF. In nucleotides, the CDR3 is TGTGCCAGCCGGTGGTGCATCACAGATACGCAGTATTTT.

The V call is TRBV5-4, the J call TRBJ2-5, with 8 nucleotides matching TRBD1. V was pared by 4 bases and J by 9 bases, with 14 bases of the junction left unmatched. The CDR3 sequence is 15 residues long. Per germline, CDR1 SGHNT and CDR2 YYREEE (reference sequence). CDR3: CASSGRQGRGEAQYF. In DNA, the CDR3 is TGTGCCAGCAGCGGTAGACAGGGGCGAGGAGAAGCCCAGTACTTC.

CDR3 DNA sequence: TGTGCCAGCTCACCTGGGGGGTTGCGGGAGACCCAGTACTTC. Protein: CASSPGGLRETQYF. The J gene is TRBJ2-5, the V gene TRBV18, with D possibly TRBD2 on 6 matching bases. Trimming left V 3 bases short and J 5 bases short, with 13 bases between. CDR3 length: 14 amino acids. Looked up from germline, CDR1 is KGHSH and CDR2 is LQKENI.

The chain couples TRBV2 to TRBJ1-6, with D possibly TRBD1 on 6 matching bases. The CDR3 totals 14 residues. V lost 4 bases to trimming and J lost 5 bases, with 9 bases between them. Germline CDR1 SNHLY, CDR2 FYNNEI. CDR3 region: CASSGQADNSPLHF. The CDR3 DNA reads TGTGCCAGCAGTGGACAGGCCGATAATTCACCCCTCCACTTT.

V gene TRBV4-1 combines with J gene TRBJ1-2; no clear D. This CDR3 spans 15 amino acids. Trimming cost V 0 bases and J 6 bases, with 14 bases left between them. CDR1 and CDR2 (germline): MGHRA, YSYEKL. CDR3: CASSQDPTPANGYTF. DNA of the CDR3: TGCGCCAGCAGCCAAGATCCCACCCCCGCTAATGGCTACACCTTC.

The chain combines TRBV6-6 with TRBJ2-4; D call uncertain. V lost 5 bases, J lost 0 bases, and 11 bases lay in between. This CDR3 region has 15 residues. Germline V gene data show CDR1 as MNHNY and CDR2 as SVGAGI (reference sequence). CDR3 DNA: TGTGCCAGCAGTCCCCCAGGTAGAGCCAAAAACATTCAGTACTTC. Its protein is CASSPPGRAKNIQYF.

This rearrangement joins TRBV4-2 to TRBJ1-1, with D maybe TRBD1 (5 bases). The V gene lost 0 bases and the J gene lost 0 bases, with 8 bases spanning the gap. Germline assignment: CDR1 LGHNA and CDR2 YNFKEQ. The CDR3 loop spans 15 amino acids. CDR3 bases: TGTGCCAGCAGCCAAGAAACCAGGGTGAACACTGAAGCTTTCTTT. Protein sequence: CASSQETRVNTEAFF.